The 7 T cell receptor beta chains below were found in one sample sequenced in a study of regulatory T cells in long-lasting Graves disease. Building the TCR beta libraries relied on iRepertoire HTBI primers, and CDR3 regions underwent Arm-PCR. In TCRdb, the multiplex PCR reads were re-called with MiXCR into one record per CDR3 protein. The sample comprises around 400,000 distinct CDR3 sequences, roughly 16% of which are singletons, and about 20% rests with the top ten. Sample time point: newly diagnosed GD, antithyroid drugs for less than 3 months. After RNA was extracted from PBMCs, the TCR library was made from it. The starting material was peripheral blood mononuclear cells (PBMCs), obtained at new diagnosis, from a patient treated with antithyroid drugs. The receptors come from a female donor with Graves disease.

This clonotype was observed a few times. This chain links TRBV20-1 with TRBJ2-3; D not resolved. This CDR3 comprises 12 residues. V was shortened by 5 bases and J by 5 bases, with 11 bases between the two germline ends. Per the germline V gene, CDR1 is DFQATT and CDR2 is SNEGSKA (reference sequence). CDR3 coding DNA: TGCAGTGCTTTTCTGGGCCTAGATACGCAGTATTTT. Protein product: CSAFLGLDTQYF.

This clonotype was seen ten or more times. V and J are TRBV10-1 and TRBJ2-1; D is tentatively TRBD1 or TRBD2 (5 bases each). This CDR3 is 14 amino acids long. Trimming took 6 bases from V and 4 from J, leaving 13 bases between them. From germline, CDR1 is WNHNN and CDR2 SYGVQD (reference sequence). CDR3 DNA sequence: TGCGCCAGCAGCGCCGGGACCCTGTACAATGAGCAGTTCTTC. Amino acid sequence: CASSAGTLYNEQFF.

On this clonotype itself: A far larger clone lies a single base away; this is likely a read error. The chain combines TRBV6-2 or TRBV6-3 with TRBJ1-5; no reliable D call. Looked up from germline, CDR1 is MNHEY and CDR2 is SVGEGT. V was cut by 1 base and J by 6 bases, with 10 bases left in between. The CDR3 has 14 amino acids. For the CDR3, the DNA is TGTGCCAGCAGTTACTTAAGTTCTGCTCAGCCCCAGCATTTT. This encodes CASSYLSSAQPQHF.

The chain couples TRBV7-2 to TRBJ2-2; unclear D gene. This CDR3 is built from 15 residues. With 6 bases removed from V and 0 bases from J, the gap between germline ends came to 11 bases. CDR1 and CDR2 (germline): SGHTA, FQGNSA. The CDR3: CASSEDGANTGELFF. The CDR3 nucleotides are TGTGCCAGCAGTGAAGACGGAGCGAACACCGGGGAGCTGTTTTTT.

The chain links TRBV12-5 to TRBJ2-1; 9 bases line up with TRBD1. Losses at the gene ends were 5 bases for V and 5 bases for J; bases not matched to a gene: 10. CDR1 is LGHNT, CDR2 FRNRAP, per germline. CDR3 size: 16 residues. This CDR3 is CASGTRDRDYNNEQFF. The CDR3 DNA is TGTGCTAGTGGTACCCGGGACAGGGACTACAACAATGAGCAGTTCTTC.

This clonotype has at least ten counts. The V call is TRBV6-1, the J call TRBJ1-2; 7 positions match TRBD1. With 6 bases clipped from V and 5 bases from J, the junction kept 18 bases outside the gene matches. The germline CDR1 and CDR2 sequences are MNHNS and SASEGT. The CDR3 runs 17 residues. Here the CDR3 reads CASSPGTALTPVYGYTF. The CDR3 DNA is TGTGCCAGCAGCCCCGGGACAGCGTTAACACCGGTTTATGGCTACACCTTC.

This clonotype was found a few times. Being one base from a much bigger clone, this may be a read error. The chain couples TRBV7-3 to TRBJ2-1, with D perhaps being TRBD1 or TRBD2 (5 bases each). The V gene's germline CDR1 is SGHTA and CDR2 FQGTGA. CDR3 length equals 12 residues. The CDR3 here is CVSSLGAGEQFF. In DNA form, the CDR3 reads TGTGTCAGCAGCTTAGGGGCGGGTGAGCAGTTCTTC.